This TCR beta chain was found in a study of cytomegalovirus exposure and HLA in healthy donors. Across the whole study: The platform used for the 100 to 150 validation repertoires matched that of the roughly 720 first-cohort repertoires, a later analysis reported. Study-wide results and limits: The classifier, whose performance was assessed in both the original and validation cohorts, reportedly diagnosed cytomegalovirus status with high specificity and sensitivity. Many donors shared some public TCRs, even though most TCR sequences were rare.

As concerns this clone: The antigen remains undetermined.

The germline gives CDR1 MNHEY, CDR2 SVGAGI. This CDR3 has 14 residues. The ends lost 5 bases at V and 6 bases at J; junction bases unmatched: 9. Profiled with immunoSEQ multiplex PCR; TCRdb holds only in-frame clones, not every one. The sample has 250,000 to 400,000 clones; approximately 88% are singletons. Sequencing was done on a sample of PBMCs. This chain links TRBV6-5 with TRBJ1-2; TRBD1 matches 7 bases. The sequence was collected from a young man in good health and CMV-seronegative. Written as DNA, the CDR3 is TGTGCCAGCAGTCCTCCCCAGGGGGAAGATGGCTACACCTTC. Residues: CASSPPQGEDGYTF.